In its sample, the clone carrying this TCR beta chain was seen once. CDR3 length: 11 residues. CDR1 and CDR2 (germline): MDHEN, SYDVKM. V lost 4 bases, J lost 7 bases, and 7 bases lay in between. TCRdb's table, derived via immunoSEQ multiplex PCR, lists solely in-frame clones and lacks some. The table records around 17,000 clones, approximately 83% of them present only once. This sample was taken from a study of OX40 agonist ivuxolimab in advanced cancers. This sequence was found in an adult with an advanced solid tumor such as melanoma, head and neck, liver or kidney cancer. J is TRBJ1-2 and V is TRBV28; no clear D. Here the sequenced sample was CD4+ or CD8+ T cells sorted from blood, taken in a trial of the OX40 agonist ivuxolimab. CDR3 sequence (DNA): TGTGCCAGCAGTTATAGTGGTGGCTACACCTTC. This encodes CASSYSGGYTF.